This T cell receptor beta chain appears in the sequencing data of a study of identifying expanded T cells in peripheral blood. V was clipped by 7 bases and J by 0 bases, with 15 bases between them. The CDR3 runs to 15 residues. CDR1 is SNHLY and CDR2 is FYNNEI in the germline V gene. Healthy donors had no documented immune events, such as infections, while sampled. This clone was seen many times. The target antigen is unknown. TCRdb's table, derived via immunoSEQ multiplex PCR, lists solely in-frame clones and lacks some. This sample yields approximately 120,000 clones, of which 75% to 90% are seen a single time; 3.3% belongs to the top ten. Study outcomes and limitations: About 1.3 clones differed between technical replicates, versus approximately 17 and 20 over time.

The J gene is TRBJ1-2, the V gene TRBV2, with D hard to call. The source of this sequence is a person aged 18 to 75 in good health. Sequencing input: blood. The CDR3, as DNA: TGTGCCAGCACCCCCGGACTGCTGGCTAACTATGGCTACACCTTC. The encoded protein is CASTPGLLANYGYTF.